This T cell receptor (beta chain) came from a study of shared clonotypes between healthy human individuals. Replicate sorted-subset PCRs were loaded with around 220 ng DNA, roughly 33,000 T cell genomes. The assay was immunoSEQ multiplex PCR, and TCRdb's table has in-frame clones only and misses some. The table shows roughly 1,600,000 clones, with around 98.5% occurring only once. Turning to this clone: What it binds is unknown.

Study-level findings and limits: What naive subsets generally showed was a larger estimated richness than memory subsets showed.

The donors were all Caucasian adults (living in Nashville, Tennessee). The CDR3 extends over 21 amino acids. Trimming at V came to 6 bases and at J to 4 bases, leaving 21 bases not matched to a gene. The germline CDR1 and CDR2 sequences are ENHRY and SYGVKD. This TCR was sampled from a man under 40 in good health. This chain joins TRBV10-3 and TRBJ2-1; TRBD2 aligns across 13 bases. Specimen: naive CD4+ T cells sorted from blood. As to subset: CD45RA+ positively selected. CDR3 sequence (DNA): TGTGCCATCAGAGGAAGTGGCGGGACTAGCGGGATCACCACCCTATACAATGAGCAGTTCTTC. Its translation: CAIRGSGGTSGITTLYNEQFF.